The present T cell receptor (beta chain) was sequenced within a study of shared clonotypes between healthy human individuals. The germline V and J ends were trimmed by 1 base and 8 bases, with 14 bases remaining between them. The germline CDR1 and CDR2 sequences are MDHEN and SYDVKM. The CDR3 has 14 amino acids. Repertoires were generated with immunoSEQ multiplex PCR, while TCRdb's copy carries only in-frame clones and drops some. The sample lists some 630,000 clones; roughly 96% were seen once. Naive CD8 cells, CD45RO-negative and positively selected for CCR7, excluded terminally differentiated effector memory CD45RA+ cells.

V is TRBV28 and J is TRBJ1-2; D is uncertain. This TCR derives from a woman aged 25 to 39 in good health. Material: naive CD8+ T cells sorted from blood. CDR3: CASSLSPPGYGYTF. CDR3 in DNA: TGTGCCAGCAGTTTATCACCCCCCGGGTACGGCTACACCTTC.